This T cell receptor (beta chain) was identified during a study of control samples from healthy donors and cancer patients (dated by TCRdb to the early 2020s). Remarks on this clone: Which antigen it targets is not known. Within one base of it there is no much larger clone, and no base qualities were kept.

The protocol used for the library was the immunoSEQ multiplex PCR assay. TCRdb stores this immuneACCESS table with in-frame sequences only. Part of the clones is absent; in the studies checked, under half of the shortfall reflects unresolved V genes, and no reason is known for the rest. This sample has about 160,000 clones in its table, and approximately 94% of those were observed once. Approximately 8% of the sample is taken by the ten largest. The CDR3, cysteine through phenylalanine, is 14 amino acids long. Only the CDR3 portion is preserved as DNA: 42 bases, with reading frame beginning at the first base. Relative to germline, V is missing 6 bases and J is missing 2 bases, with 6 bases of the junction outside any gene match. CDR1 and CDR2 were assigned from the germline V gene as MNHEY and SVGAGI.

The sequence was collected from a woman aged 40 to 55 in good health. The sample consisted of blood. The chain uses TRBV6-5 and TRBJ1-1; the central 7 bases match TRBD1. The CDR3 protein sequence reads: CASRIGTANTEAFF. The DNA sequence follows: TGTGCCAGCAGGATCGGGACAGCTAACACTGAAGCTTTCTTT.